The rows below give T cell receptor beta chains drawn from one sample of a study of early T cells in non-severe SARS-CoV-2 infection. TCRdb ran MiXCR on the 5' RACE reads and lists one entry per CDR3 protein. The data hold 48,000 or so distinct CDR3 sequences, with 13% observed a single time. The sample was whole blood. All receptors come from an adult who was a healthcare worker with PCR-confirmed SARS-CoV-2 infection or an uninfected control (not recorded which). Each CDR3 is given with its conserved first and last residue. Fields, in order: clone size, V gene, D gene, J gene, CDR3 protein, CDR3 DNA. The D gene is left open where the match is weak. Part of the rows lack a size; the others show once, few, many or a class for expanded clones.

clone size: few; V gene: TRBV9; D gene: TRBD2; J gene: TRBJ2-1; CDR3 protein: CASSVGPSGENEQFF; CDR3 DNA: TGTGCCAGCAGCGTAGGGCCTAGCGGAGAAAATGAGCAGTTCTTC
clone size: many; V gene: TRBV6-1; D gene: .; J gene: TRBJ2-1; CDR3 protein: CASRPGSSYNEQFF; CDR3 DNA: TGTGCCAGCAGGCCAGGGAGCTCCTACAATGAGCAGTTCTTC
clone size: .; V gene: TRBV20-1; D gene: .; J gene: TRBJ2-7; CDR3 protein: CSARDRGVWYEQYF; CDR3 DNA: TGCAGTGCTAGAGACAGGGGAGTATGGTACGAGCAGTACTTC
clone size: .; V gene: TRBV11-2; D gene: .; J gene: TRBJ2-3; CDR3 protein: CASSHTDTQYF; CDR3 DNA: TGTGCCAGCAGCCACACAGATACGCAGTATTTT
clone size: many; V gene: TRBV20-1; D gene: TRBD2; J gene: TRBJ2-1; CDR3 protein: CSAPTSDNEQFF; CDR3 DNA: TGCAGTGCTCCAACTAGCGACAATGAGCAGTTCTTC
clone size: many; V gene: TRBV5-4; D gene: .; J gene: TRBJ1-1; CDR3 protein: CASSLGPSGTEAFF; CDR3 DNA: TGTGCCAGCAGCTTGGGACCTTCGGGCACTGAAGCTTTCTTT
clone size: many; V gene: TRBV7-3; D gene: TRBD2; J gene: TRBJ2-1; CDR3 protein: CASSLELAGSEQFF; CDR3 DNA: TGTGCCAGCAGCTTAGAACTAGCGGGGAGTGAGCAGTTCTTC
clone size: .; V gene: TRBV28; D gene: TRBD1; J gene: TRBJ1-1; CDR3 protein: CASSLAGGNTEAFF; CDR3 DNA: TGTGCCAGCAGTTTGGCAGGGGGGAACACTGAAGCTTTCTTT
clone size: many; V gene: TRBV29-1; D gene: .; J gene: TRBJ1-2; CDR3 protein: CSGLSGEDGYTF; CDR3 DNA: TGCAGCGGCTTGTCCGGGGAGGATGGCTACACCTTC
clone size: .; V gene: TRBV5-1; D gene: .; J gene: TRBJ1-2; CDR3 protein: CASSRRTDTVYGYTF; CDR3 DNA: TGCGCCAGCAGCCGCAGGACAGACACAGTTTATGGCTACACCTTC
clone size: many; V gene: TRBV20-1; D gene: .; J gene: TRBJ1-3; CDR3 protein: CSVLKNSGNTIYF; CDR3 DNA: TGCAGTGTACTTAAGAACTCTGGAAACACCATATATTTT
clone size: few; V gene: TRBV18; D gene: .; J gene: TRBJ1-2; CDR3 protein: CASSPGRGMDYGYTF; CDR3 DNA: TGTGCCAGCTCACCAGGACGCGGGATGGACTATGGCTACACCTTC
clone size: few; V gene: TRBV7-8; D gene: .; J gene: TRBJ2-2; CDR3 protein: CASSSGEGGRVSNTGELFF; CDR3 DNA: TGTGCCAGCAGCTCCGGCGAAGGGGGGCGGGTATCGAACACCGGGGAGCTGTTTTTT
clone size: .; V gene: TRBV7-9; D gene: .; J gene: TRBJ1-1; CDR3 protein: CASSSAIGNTEAFF; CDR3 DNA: TGTGCCAGCAGCTCAGCCATAGGGAACACTGAAGCTTTCTTT
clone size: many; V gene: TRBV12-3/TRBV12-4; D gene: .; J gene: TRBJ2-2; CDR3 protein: CASSLRQIDTGELFF; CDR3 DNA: TGTGCCAGCAGTTTGCGGCAGATAGACACCGGGGAGCTGTTTTTT
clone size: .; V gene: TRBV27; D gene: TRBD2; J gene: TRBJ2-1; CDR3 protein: CASSSIAGGPKGRSYNEQFF; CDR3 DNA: TGTGCCAGCAGTTCAATAGCGGGAGGGCCAAAGGGGCGCTCCTACAATGAGCAGTTCTTC
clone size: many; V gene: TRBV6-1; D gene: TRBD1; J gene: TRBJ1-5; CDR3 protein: CASSYDRASNQPQHF; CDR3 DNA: TGTGCCAGCAGTTACGACAGGGCTAGCAATCAGCCCCAGCATTTT
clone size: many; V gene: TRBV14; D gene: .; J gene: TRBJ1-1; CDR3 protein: CASSQWPLQGNTEAFF; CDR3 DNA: TGTGCCAGCAGCCAATGGCCTTTACAGGGGAACACTGAAGCTTTCTTT
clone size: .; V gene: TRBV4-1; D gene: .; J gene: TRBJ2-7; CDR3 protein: CASSRGIGTTYEQYF; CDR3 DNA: TGCGCCAGCAGCCGGGGAATAGGGACAACCTACGAGCAGTACTTC
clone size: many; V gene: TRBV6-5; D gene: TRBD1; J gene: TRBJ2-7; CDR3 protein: CASAGGSYEQYF; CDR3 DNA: TGTGCCAGCGCAGGGGGTTCCTACGAGCAGTACTTC
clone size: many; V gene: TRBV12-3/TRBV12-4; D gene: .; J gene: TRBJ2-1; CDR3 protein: CASSLVINEQFF; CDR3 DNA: TGTGCCAGCAGTTTAGTTATTAATGAGCAGTTCTTC
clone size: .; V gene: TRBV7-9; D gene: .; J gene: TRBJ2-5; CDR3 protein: CASSPRGGTEETQYF; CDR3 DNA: TGTGCCAGCAGCCCCAGGGGGGGGACGGAGGAGACCCAGTACTTC
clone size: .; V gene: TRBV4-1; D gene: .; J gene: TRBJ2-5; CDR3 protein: CASSQGSGSNLETQYF; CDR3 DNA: TGCGCCAGCAGCCAAGGGTCAGGGTCGAATCTTGAGACCCAGTACTTC
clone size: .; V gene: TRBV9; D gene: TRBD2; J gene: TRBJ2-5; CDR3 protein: CASSVEASGGFQETQYF; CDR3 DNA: TGTGCCAGCAGCGTAGAGGCTAGCGGGGGTTTTCAAGAGACCCAGTACTTC
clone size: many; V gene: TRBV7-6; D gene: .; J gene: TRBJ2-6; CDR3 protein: CASSLGGRTSGANVLTF; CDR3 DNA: TGTGCCAGCAGCTTAGGGGGACGCACCTCTGGGGCCAACGTCCTGACTTTC
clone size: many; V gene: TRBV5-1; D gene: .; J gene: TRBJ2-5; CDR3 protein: CASSPPGRTEETQYF; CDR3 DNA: TGCGCCAGCAGCCCGCCTGGCAGGACAGAAGAGACCCAGTACTTC
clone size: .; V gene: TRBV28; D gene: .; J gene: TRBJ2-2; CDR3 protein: CASSFTGELFF; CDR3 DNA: TGTGCCAGCAGTTTCACCGGGGAGCTGTTTTTT
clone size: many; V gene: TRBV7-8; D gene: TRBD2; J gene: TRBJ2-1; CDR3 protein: CASSLSQTLAGASSYNEQFF; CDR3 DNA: TGTGCCAGCAGCTTGAGTCAAACACTAGCGGGCGCAAGCTCCTACAATGAGCAGTTCTTC
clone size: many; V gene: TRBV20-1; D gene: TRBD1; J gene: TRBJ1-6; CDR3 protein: CSATQPGQGASPLHF; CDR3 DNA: TGCAGTGCTACCCAGCCGGGACAGGGAGCGTCACCCCTCCACTTT
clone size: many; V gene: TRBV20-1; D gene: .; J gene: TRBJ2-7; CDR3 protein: CSAGRGIGEQYF; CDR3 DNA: TGCAGTGCTGGACGCGGTATCGGCGAGCAGTACTTC
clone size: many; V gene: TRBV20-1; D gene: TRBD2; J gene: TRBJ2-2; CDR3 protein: CSAKSGGATGELFF; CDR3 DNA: TGCAGTGCTAAAAGCGGGGGTGCCACCGGGGAGCTGTTTTTT
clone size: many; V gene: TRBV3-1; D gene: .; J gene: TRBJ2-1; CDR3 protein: CASSQLGQSEQFF; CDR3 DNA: TGTGCCAGCAGCCAGCTCGGGCAAAGTGAGCAGTTCTTC
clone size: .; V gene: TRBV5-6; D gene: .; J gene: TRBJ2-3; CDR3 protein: CASSSTTDTQYF; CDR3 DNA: TGTGCCAGCAGCTCGACAACAGATACGCAGTATTTT
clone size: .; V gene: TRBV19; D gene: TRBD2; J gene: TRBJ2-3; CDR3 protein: CASTRGGADTQYF; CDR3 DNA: TGTGCCAGTACGCGGGGAGGGGCAGATACGCAGTATTTT
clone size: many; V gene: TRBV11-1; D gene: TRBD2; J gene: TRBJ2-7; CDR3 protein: CASSLGTSSYEQYF; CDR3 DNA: TGTGCCAGCAGCTTAGGGACTAGTTCCTACGAGCAGTACTTC
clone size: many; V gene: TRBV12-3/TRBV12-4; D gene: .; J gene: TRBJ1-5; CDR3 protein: CASSLKPENQPQHF; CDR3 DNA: TGTGCCAGCAGTTTAAAACCCGAGAATCAGCCCCAGCATTTT
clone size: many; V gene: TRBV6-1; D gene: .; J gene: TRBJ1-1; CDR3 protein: CASSTMSTGNTEVFF; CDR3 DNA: TGTGCCAGCAGTACGATGTCGACGGGGAACACTGAAGTTTTCTTT
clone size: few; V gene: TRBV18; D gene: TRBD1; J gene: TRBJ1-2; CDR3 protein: CASSPGQGLYGYTF; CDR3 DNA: TGTGCCAGCTCACCTGGACAGGGGCTCTATGGCTACACCTTC
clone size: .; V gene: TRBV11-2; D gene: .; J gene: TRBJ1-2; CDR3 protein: CASSAQPSTNYGYTF; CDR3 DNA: TGTGCCAGCAGCGCACAGCCCTCGACTAACTATGGCTACACCTTC
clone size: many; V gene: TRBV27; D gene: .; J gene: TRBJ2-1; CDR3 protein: CASSLLSHRGEQFF; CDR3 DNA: TGTGCCAGCAGTTTGTTGTCTCATCGGGGTGAGCAGTTCTTC
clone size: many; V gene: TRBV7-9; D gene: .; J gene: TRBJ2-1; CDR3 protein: CASSPLKRQQFF; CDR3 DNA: TGTGCCAGCAGCCCCCTGAAAAGACAGCAGTTCTTC
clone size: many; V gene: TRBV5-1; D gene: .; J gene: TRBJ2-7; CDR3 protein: CASSLGGEQYF; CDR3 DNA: TGCGCCAGCAGCTTGGGCGGGGAGCAGTACTTC
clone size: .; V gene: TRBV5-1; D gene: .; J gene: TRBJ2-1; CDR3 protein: CASSLAQGPTEQFF; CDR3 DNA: TGCGCCAGCAGCTTGGCTCAGGGGCCAACTGAGCAGTTCTTC
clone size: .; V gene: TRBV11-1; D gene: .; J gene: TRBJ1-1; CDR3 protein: CASSLRAGNTEAFF; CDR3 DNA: TGTGCCAGCAGCTTAAGGGCAGGAAACACTGAAGCTTTCTTT
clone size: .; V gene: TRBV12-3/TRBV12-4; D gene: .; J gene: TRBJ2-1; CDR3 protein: CASSLVGDSYNEQFF; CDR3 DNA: TGTGCCAGCAGTTTGGTGGGAGACTCCTACAATGAGCAGTTCTTC
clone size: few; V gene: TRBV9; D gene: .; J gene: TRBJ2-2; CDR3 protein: CASRTISGTGELFF; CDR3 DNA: TGTGCCAGCAGGACAATCTCAGGGACCGGGGAGCTGTTTTTT
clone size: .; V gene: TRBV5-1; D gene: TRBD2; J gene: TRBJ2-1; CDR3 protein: CASSPTSGSNEQFF; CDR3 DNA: TGTGCCAGCAGTCCCACTAGCGGGAGTAATGAGCAGTTCTTC
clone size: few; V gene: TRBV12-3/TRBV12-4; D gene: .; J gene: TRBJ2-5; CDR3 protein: CASSFRVDQETQYF; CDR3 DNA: TGTGCCAGCAGTTTCAGGGTTGACCAAGAGACCCAGTACTTC
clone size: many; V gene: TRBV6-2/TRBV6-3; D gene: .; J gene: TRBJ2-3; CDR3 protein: CASSFPDTQYF; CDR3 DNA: TGTGCCAGCAGTTTCCCAGATACGCAGTATTTT
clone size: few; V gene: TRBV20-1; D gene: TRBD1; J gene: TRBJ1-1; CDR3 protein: CSARRDRGNTEAFF; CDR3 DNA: TGCAGTGCTAGACGGGACAGGGGGAACACTGAAGCTTTCTTT
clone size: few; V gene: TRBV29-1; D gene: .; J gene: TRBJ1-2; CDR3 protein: CSVPSRAINYGYTF; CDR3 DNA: TGCAGCGTTCCCTCCAGGGCTATTAACTATGGCTACACCTTC
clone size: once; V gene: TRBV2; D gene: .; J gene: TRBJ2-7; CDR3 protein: CASSEPGPYEQYF; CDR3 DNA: TGTGCCAGCAGTGAACCGGGCCCCTACGAGCAGTACTTC
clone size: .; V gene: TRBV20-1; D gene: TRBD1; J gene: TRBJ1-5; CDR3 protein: CSAVDRADQPQHF; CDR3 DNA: TGCAGTGCTGTTGACAGGGCGGATCAGCCCCAGCATTTT
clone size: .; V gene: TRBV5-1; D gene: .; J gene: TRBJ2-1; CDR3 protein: CASSLMVADPLRWFF; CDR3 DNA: TGCGCCAGCAGCTTGATGGTAGCGGACCCTCTCCGTTGGTTCTTC
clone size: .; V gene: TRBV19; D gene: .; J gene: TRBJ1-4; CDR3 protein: CASRGNEKLFF; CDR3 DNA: TGTGCCAGTAGGGGGAATGAAAAACTGTTTTTT